The entry below describes one TCR beta chain. What it binds is unknown. Trimming removed 5 bases from V and 5 bases from J, with 12 bases in between. This CDR3 is 12 amino acids long. Looked up from germline, CDR1 is SQVTM and CDR2 is ANQGSEA. This sample is drawn from a study of T cell responses to AZD1222 COVID-19 vaccine. Findings and caveats of the study: Donors skewed white British and female; clonal diversity was possibly underestimated.

Produced via immunoSEQ multiplex PCR; TCRdb's table is partial and in-frame only. Of approximately 100,000 clones in the sample, about 85% are singletons; the top ten hold about 4.6%. Specimen: peripheral blood, collected 28 days after the second AZD1222 dose. This chain connects TRBV29-1 to TRBJ1-1; D is possibly TRBD1 (5 bases). This clonotype was obtained from an adult who received the AZD1222 COVID-19 vaccine. CDR3 sequence (DNA): TGCAGCGTTCGGCAGGGTGTTACTGAAGCTTTCTTT. This gives the protein CSVRQGVTEAFF.